Sequencing of this TCR beta chain was carried out in a study of blood T cells in healthy people across ages. Individuals who donated were healthy Caucasians from Russia aged about 6 to 95. At least 6.5 million PBMCs were isolated per sample. At least 5 micrograms of total RNA were extracted per sample. Study-level points and caveats: Samples with more naive T cells showed higher observed beta diversity.

This clonotype was recorded only once. Antigen specificity is unknown. The CDR3 is made up of 16 amino acids. CDR1 is MDHEN and CDR2 is SYDVKM in the germline V gene. Deletions cut 5 bases from V and 0 bases from J, with 14 bases between. A second PCR, run for about 7 to 11 cycles, used a sample-barcoded 5' primer plus a J-beta primer mix. TCRdb fed the 5' RACE reads into MiXCR, producing one record per CDR3 protein. The data show about 1.4 million distinct CDR3 sequences, with approximately 60% seen just once and 6.5% to 8.5% held by the top ten. Material for sequencing was blood. This sequence joins TRBV28 and TRBJ2-1; D may be TRBD1 or TRBD2 (5 bases each). The origin of this receptor is a young man in good health. The CDR3 sequence is CASSPIIGGSYNEQFF. In DNA form, the CDR3 reads TGTGCCAGCAGTCCCATAATTGGGGGCTCCTACAATGAGCAGTTCTTC.